These 26 T cell receptor beta chains came from one sample sequenced in a study of blood T cell repertoires in COVID-19. This table comes from immunoSEQ multiplex PCR, and its TCRdb copy is limited to in-frame clones, with some not included. The sample has about 230,000 clones, 65% to 90% seen once. Specimen: peripheral blood. The receptors were sampled from a woman between 50 and 59 years old with acute or convalescent COVID-19.

A few counts support this clone. The rearrangement joins TRBV30 to TRBJ1-3, with D unresolved. Germline values: CDR1 GTSNPN, CDR2 SVGIG (reference sequence). With 3 bases removed from V and 4 bases from J, the gap between germline ends came to 13 bases. The CDR3 loop spans 14 amino acids. The CDR3 loop reads CAWREKSKGNTIYF. In DNA form, the CDR3 reads TGTGCCTGGAGGGAGAAGTCCAAAGGAAACACCATATATTTT.

The sample holds a few counts of this clone. This chain links TRBV7-9 with TRBJ1-3; D is perhaps TRBD1 (5 bases). CDR1 is SEHNR and CDR2 is FQNEAQ in the germline V gene (reference sequence). There are 16 residues in the CDR3. Trimming left V 5 bases short and J 0 bases short, with 14 bases between. CDR3 coding DNA: TGTGCCAGCAGCCAAGAGACAGTCTCCTCTGGAAACACCATATATTTT. It specifies CASSQETVSSGNTIYF.

DNA of the CDR3: TGTGCCAGCGAACTAGCGGGGAACACCGGGGAGCTGTTTTTT. Translated: CASELAGNTGELFF. This chain connects TRBV11-3 to TRBJ2-2, with 9 bases that match TRBD2. From germline, CDR1 is SGHNT and CDR2 YENEEA. There are 14 residues in the CDR3. V gave up 8 bases and J gave up 1 base; unmatched junction bases: 2.

The chain recombines TRBV19 with TRBJ2-3, with 9 bases matching TRBD1. The CDR3 extends over 16 amino acids. Germline lookup yields CDR1 LNHDA and CDR2 SQIVND (reference sequence). V lost 6 bases to trimming and J lost 0 bases; unmatched junction nucleotides: 7. This CDR3 is CASRDRGETSTDTQYF. The CDR3 DNA reads TGTGCCAGTAGGGACAGGGGTGAGACTAGCACAGATACGCAGTATTTT. The variable domain in full, completed from reference TRBV19 and TRBJ2-3, reads DGGITQSPKYLFRKEGQNVTLSCEQNLNHDAMYWYRQDPGQGLRLIYYSQIVNDFQKGDIAEGYSVSREKKESFPLTVTSAQKNPTAFYLCASRDRGETSTDTQYFGPGTRLTVL.

The rearrangement uses TRBV10-3 and TRBJ2-7; TRBD1 aligns across 10 bases. The CDR3 has 14 residues. J lost 4 bases, V lost 4 bases, and 4 bases had no gene match. Germline V lookup: CDR1 ENHRY, CDR2 SYGVKD. The CDR3 protein is CAISAGTGDYEQYF. Here the CDR3 DNA reads TGTGCCATCAGTGCGGGGACAGGGGATTACGAGCAGTACTTC.

The J gene is TRBJ1-1, the V gene TRBV2; a possible D gene is TRBD1 (5 bases). V was cut by 6 bases and J by 10 bases, with 18 bases left in between. Germline V gene sequence: CDR1 SNHLY, CDR2 FYNNEI. The CDR3 has 13 residues. Here the CDR3 reads CASRRVGTFGAFF. CDR3 in DNA: TGTGCCAGCAGACGGGTAGGGACTTTTGGAGCTTTCTTT.

There are a few counts of this clone. The chain employs TRBV7-6 and TRBJ2-5; 8 positions agree with TRBD1. The germline gives CDR1 SGHVS, CDR2 FNYEAQ. The CDR3 runs to 14 residues. Losses at the gene ends were 5 bases for V and 5 bases for J; bases not matched to a gene: 7. The CDR3 sequence: CASSPGQGMETQYF. In DNA form, the CDR3 reads TGTGCCAGCAGCCCAGGACAGGGAATGGAGACCCAGTACTTC.

This clone came up once. The genes are TRBV6-5 and TRBJ1-1; 7 nucleotides align to TRBD1. J was trimmed by 6 bases and V by 2 bases; bases with no gene match: 9. The CDR3 is 15 residues long. Germline V gives CDR1 MNHEY, CDR2 SVGAGI. DNA of the CDR3: TGTGCCAGCAGTTACCTAAGGGGGCTGGGCGCTGAAGCTTTCTTT. Translating gives CASSYLRGLGAEAFF.

This rearrangement joins TRBV5-4 to TRBJ2-3; 7 bases align to TRBD1. Germline V gene lookup returns CDR1 SGHNT and CDR2 YYREEE (reference sequence). With V trimmed by 0 bases and J by 10 bases, 5 bases remained unmatched. The CDR3 length is 13 residues. CDR3: CASSLGQGFAQYF. The CDR3 DNA follows: TGTGCCAGCAGCTTGGGACAGGGTTTCGCGCAGTATTTT.

The rearrangement joins TRBV7-2 to TRBJ2-7; no reliable D call. Germline V gives CDR1 SGHTA, CDR2 FQGNSA. Trimming shortened V by 4 bases and J by 7 bases, and 20 bases separated the two germline ends. There are 15 residues in the CDR3. CDR3 in DNA: TGTGCCAGCAGCTCCAAAAGAGCATCCTCAGGAGAGCAGTACTTC. It translates to CASSSKRASSGEQYF.

This clone was detected only a few times. This chain connects TRBV3-1 (or the pseudogene TRBV3-2) to TRBJ2-3; 9 nucleotides align to TRBD2. The germline CDR1 and CDR2 sequences are LGHDT and YNNKEL (reference sequence). V was pared by 8 bases and J by 4 bases, with 4 bases of the junction left unmatched. The CDR3 loop spans 13 amino acids. CDR3 protein: CASGGGRADTQYF. DNA of the CDR3: TGTGCCAGCGGCGGCGGGAGGGCAGATACGCAGTATTTT.

The chain employs TRBV3-1 (or the pseudogene TRBV3-2) and TRBJ2-5; 8 bases are a match to TRBD2. This CDR3 has 14 residues. Unmatched junction bases numbered 6, after V lost 5 bases and J lost 4 bases. From germline, CDR1 is LGHDT and CDR2 YNNKEL (reference sequence). The CDR3 region is CASSDRLARETQYF. CDR3 coding DNA: TGTGCCAGCAGCGACCGACTAGCGAGAGAGACCCAGTACTTC.

The chain is built from TRBV27 and TRBJ2-5; TRBD2 agrees at 9 bases. Losses at the gene ends were 5 bases for V and 3 bases for J; bases not matched to a gene: 4. This CDR3 comprises 14 residues. Per germline, CDR1 MNHEY and CDR2 SMNVEV (reference sequence). The CDR3 is CASSSGGYKETQYF. The CDR3 nucleotides are TGTGCCAGCAGTAGCGGGGGGTACAAAGAGACCCAGTACTTC.

This chain uses TRBV7-8 with TRBJ2-7; TRBD1 aligns across 11 bases. Looked up from germline, CDR1 is SGHVS and CDR2 is FQNEAQ. The CDR3 has 14 residues. V lost 5 bases, J lost 2 bases, and 2 bases stayed unmatched. CDR3 nucleotide sequence: TGTGCCAGCAGCAAGGGACAGGGGGCCTACGAGCAGTACTTC. Protein product: CASSKGQGAYEQYF.

The chain combines TRBV7-2 with TRBJ2-2; D might be TRBD2 (6 bases). Looked up from germline, CDR1 is SGHTA and CDR2 is FQGNSA. V gave up 8 bases and J gave up 2 bases, with 12 bases separating them. The CDR3 consists of 14 residues. The CDR3 sequence is CASAGTPNTGELFF. The CDR3 DNA sequence: TGTGCCAGCGCGGGGACTCCTAACACCGGGGAGCTGTTTTTT.

This chain uses TRBV3-1 (or the pseudogene TRBV3-2) with TRBJ1-2; D may be TRBD1 (5 bases). Trimming pared 0 bases from V and 8 bases from J, leaving 7 bases between. Germline values: CDR1 LGHDT, CDR2 YNNKEL (reference sequence). This CDR3 contains 12 residues. The CDR3 coding sequence is TGTGCCAGCAGCCAAGAAAGGGGAGGCTACACCTTC. Amino acids: CASSQERGGYTF.

The chain has TRBV27 and TRBJ1-1, with D perhaps matching TRBD1 (5 bases). The V and J ends lost 3 bases and 0 bases respectively, with 11 bases between them. The V gene's germline CDR1 is MNHEY and CDR2 SMNVEV (reference sequence). This CDR3 spans 15 amino acids. The DNA of the CDR3 is TGTGCCAGCAGTTTCTCCCAGGGAATGAACACTGAAGCTTTCTTT. It encodes CASSFSQGMNTEAFF.

A remark on this clone: This sample includes further DNA sequences coding for the same CDR3. The chain's CDR3 is CASSSRDRVEKLFF. In DNA, the CDR3 is TGTGCCAGCAGTAGCCGGGACAGGGTAGAAAAACTGTTTTTT. V gene TRBV28 combines with J gene TRBJ1-4; 9 positions match TRBD1. CDR1 and CDR2 from the germline V gene are MDHEN and SYDVKM. V was clipped by 5 bases and J by 8 bases; unmatched bases: 6. This CDR3 has 14 residues.

The rearrangement links TRBV6-5 to TRBJ1-2; 7 bases align to TRBD1. J lost 5 bases, V lost 4 bases, and 7 bases had no gene match. Germline values: CDR1 MNHEY, CDR2 SVGAGI. CDR3 size: 14 residues. CDR3 DNA sequence: TGTGCCAGCAGTTCCCCGGGACAGCTTTATGGCTACACCTTC. Translating it yields CASSSPGQLYGYTF.

The chain joins TRBV7-2 to TRBJ1-5; D gene ambiguous. This CDR3 has 15 amino acids. V lost 1 base, J lost 3 bases, and 10 bases lay in between. Germline loops: CDR1 SGHTA, CDR2 FQGNSA. The CDR3 here is CASSLVASSNQPQHF. DNA for the CDR3: TGTGCCAGCAGCTTAGTGGCCTCATCCAATCAGCCCCAGCATTTT.

This clone turned up a few times. V gene TRBV4-2 combines with J gene TRBJ2-7; the match to TRBD2 covers 7 bases. Germline trimming cut 2 bases from V and 6 bases from J; bases unmatched to any gene: 4. Germline loops: CDR1 LGHNA, CDR2 YNFKEQ. The CDR3 is made up of 13 amino acids. CDR3 region: CASSQLTSSEQYF. In nucleotides, the CDR3 is TGTGCCAGCAGCCAACTGACTAGCTCCGAGCAGTACTTC.

The chain couples TRBV7-2 to TRBJ1-1; the match to TRBD1 covers 9 bases. V lost 5 bases to trimming and J lost 5 bases; unmatched junction nucleotides: 9. The CDR3 contains 15 residues. Germline-derived CDR1 and CDR2 are SGHTA and FQGNSA. CDR3 sequence (DNA): TGTGCCAGCAGCGTCCGGGACAGGGAGTGGACTGAAGCTTTCTTT. Translated: CASSVRDREWTEAFF.

This clone appeared once. The rearrangement uses TRBV9 and TRBJ1-2, with 12 bases lining up with TRBD1. Germline V gene lookup returns CDR1 SGDLS and CDR2 YYNGEE. The ends lost 6 bases at V and 8 bases at J; junction bases unmatched: 8. The CDR3 has 14 amino acids. The DNA of the CDR3 is TGTGCCAGCACCCGGGGACAGGGGGCGGAGGGCTACACCTTC. This translates into CASTRGQGAEGYTF.

The V call is TRBV7-9, the J call TRBJ1-2; 7 bases match TRBD1. The J segment lost 0 bases and the V segment lost 8 bases, leaving 6 bases of the junction unmatched. The CDR3 has 14 residues. Germline lookup yields CDR1 SEHNR and CDR2 FQNEAQ (reference sequence). CDR3 region: CASAGDSANYGYTF. The CDR3, as DNA: TGTGCCAGCGCTGGGGACAGTGCTAACTATGGCTACACCTTC.

This chain joins TRBV7-2 and TRBJ2-1, with 14 bases fitting TRBD2. The CDR3 runs 21 residues. Germline CDR1 is SGHTA and CDR2 is FQGNSA. After removal of 0 bases from V and 3 bases from J, the junction contained 13 bases not matched to a gene. The CDR3 region is CASSLAHTGLAGDGGYNEQFF. For the CDR3, the DNA is TGTGCCAGCAGCTTAGCGCATACGGGACTAGCGGGAGACGGCGGCTACAATGAGCAGTTCTTC.

V is TRBV24-1 and J is TRBJ1-2, with 7 bases that match TRBD1. J lost 4 bases, V lost 4 bases, and 17 bases had no gene match. The CDR3 spans 18 residues. Per the germline V gene, CDR1 is KGHDR and CDR2 is SFDVKD. The CDR3 loop is CATSDTTTGTSRPYGYTF. DNA for the CDR3: TGTGCCACCAGTGACACGACGACAGGGACTTCCCGACCCTATGGCTACACCTTC.